This T cell receptor (beta chain) was sequenced in a study of shared clonotypes between healthy human individuals. Whole-study context: Three CD4 naive, three CD4 memory, two CD8 naive and one CD8 memory plate were used per donor. The study, taken as a whole, reports: Generation probability values for non-shared clonotypes were lower than those for clonotypes shared by all four donors.

Repertoires were generated with immunoSEQ multiplex PCR, while TCRdb's copy carries only in-frame clones and drops some. The sample lists some 980,000 clones; around three quarters were seen once. A note on this clone: Its antigen is unknown. The junction does not match germline at one end; this may be a read error.

CDR3 length: 12 amino acids. The germline CDR1 and CDR2 sequences are SNHLY and FYNNEI. Specimen: memory CD4+ T cells sorted from blood. Subset described: CD45RA-negative fraction. The chain links TRBV2 to TRBJ1-2; D call uncertain. The TCR sequence derives from a man younger than 35 in good health. The CDR3 here is CASTESNYGYTF. CDR3 coding DNA: TGTGCCAGCACTGAATCCAACTATGGCTACACCTTC.